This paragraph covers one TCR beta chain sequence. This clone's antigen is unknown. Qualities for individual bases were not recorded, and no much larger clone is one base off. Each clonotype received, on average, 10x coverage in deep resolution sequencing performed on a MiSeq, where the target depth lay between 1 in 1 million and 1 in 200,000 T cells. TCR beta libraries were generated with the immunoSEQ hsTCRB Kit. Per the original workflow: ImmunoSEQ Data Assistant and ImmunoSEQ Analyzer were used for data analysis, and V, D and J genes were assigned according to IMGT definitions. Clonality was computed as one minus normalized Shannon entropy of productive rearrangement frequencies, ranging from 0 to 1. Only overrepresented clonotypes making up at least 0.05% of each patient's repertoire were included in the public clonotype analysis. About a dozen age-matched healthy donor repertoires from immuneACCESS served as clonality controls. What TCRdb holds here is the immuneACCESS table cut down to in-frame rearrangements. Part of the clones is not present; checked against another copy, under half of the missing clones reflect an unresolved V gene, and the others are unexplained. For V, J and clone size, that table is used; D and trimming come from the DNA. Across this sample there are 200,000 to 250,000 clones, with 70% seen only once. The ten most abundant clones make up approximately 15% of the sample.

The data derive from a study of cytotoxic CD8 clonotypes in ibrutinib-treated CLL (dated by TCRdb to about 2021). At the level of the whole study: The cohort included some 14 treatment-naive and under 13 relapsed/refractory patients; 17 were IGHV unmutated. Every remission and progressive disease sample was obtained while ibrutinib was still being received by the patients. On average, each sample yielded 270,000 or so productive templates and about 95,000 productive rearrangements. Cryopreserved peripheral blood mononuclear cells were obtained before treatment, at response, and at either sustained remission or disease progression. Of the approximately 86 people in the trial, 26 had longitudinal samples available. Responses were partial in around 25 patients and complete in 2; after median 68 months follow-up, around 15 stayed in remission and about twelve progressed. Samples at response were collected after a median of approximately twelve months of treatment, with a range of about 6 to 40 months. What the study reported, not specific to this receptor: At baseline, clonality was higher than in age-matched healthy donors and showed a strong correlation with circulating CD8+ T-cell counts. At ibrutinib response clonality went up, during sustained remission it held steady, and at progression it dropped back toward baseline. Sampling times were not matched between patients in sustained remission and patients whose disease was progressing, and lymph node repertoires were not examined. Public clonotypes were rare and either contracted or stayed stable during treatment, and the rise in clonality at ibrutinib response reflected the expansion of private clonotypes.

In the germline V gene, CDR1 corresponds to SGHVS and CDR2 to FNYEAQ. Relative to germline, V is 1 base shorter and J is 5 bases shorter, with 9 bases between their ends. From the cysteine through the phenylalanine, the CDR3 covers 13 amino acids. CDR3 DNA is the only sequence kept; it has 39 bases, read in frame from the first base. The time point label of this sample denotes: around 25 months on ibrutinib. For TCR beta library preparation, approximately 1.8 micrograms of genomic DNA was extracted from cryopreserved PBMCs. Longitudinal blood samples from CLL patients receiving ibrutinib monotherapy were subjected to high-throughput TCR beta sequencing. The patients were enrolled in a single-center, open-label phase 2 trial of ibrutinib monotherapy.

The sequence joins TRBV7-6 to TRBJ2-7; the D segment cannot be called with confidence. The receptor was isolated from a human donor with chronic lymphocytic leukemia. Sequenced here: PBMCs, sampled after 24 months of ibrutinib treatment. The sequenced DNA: TGTGCCAGCAGCTTAGAGGGTCTCAACGAGCAGTACTTC. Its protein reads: CASSLEGLNEQYF.